This T cell receptor (beta chain) was identified during a study of T cells of healthy individuals. Trimming removed 0 bases at V and 4 bases at J, with 8 bases between. The germline V gene has CDR1 SGDLS and CDR2 YYNGEE. The CDR3 extends over 14 amino acids. TCRdb analysed the 5' RACE reads with MiXCR anew, one entry per CDR3 protein. Of about 53,000 distinct CDR3 sequences in the sample, around 15% were seen once. In this sample, this clonotype turned up many times. The clonotype originates from a human donor in good health. This chain uses TRBV9 with TRBJ2-1, with D perhaps being TRBD1 or TRBD2 (6 bases each). CDR3 residues: CASSVAGAYNEQFF. DNA of the CDR3: TGTGCCAGCAGCGTAGCGGGGGCATACAATGAGCAGTTCTTC.